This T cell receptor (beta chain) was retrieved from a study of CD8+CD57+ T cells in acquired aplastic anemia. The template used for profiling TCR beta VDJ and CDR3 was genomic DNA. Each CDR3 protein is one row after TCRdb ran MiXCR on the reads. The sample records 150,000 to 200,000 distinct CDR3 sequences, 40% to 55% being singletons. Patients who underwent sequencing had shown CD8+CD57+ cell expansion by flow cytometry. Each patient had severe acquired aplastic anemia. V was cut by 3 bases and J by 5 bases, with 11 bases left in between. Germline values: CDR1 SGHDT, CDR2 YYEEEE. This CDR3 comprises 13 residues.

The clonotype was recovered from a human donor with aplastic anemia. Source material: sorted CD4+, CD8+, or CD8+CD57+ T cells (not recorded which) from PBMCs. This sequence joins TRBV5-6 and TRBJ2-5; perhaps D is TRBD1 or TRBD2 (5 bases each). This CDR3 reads CASSWGSRETQYF. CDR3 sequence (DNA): TGTGCCAGCAGCTGGGGGAGTCGGGAGACCCAGTACTTC. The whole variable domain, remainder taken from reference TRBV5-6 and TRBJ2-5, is DAGVTQSPTHLIKTRGQQVTLRCSPKSGHDTVSWYQQALGQGPQFIFQYYEEEERQRGNFPDRFSGHQFPNYSSELNVNALLLGDSALYLCASSWGSRETQYFGPGTRLLVL.